These 6 T cell receptor beta chains originate from one sample sequenced in a study of shared clonotypes between healthy human individuals. Terminally differentiated effector memory CD45RA+ cells were excluded by CCR7 positive selection of CD45RO-negative cells. Sequencing was performed with immunoSEQ multiplex PCR; in TCRdb, only in-frame clones are kept and a portion is missing. The table includes about 590,000 clones, roughly 95% detected once. The specimen was naive CD8+ T cells sorted from blood. Receptor source: a woman aged 25 to 39 in good health.

The J gene is TRBJ2-1, the V gene TRBV15; TRBD1 matches at 9 bases. Germline values: CDR1 LNHNV, CDR2 YYDKDF (reference sequence). The CDR3 covers 16 residues. The trim removed 1 base at V and 6 bases at J, leaving 7 bases unmatched. The CDR3: CATSRVTGGAFNEQFF. CDR3 coding DNA: TGTGCCACCAGCAGAGTCACAGGGGGCGCGTTCAATGAGCAGTTCTTC. The full variable domain, with the rest looked up from reference TRBV15 and TRBJ2-1, is DAMVIQNPRYQVTQFGKPVTLSCSQTLNHNVMYWYQQKSSQAPKLLFHYYDKDFNNEADTPDNFQSRRPNTSFCFLDIRSPGLGDTAMYLCATSRVTGGAFNEQFFGPGTRLTVL.

The chain combines TRBV27 with TRBJ2-3; 9 bases align to TRBD2. From germline, CDR1 is MNHEY and CDR2 SMNVEV (reference sequence). The CDR3 extends over 16 amino acids. Unmatched junction bases numbered 8, after V lost 1 base and J lost 6 bases. The CDR3 loop is CASSLFPAGGGDTQYF. Here the CDR3 DNA reads TGTGCCAGCAGTTTATTCCCGGCGGGAGGGGGGGATACGCAGTATTTT.

Here the CDR3 DNA reads TGTGCCAGCAGCTTGGGACTAGCGGAGGGGGAGCAGTACTTC. Its protein product is CASSLGLAEGEQYF. The V and J genes are TRBV5-6 and TRBJ2-5, with 9 bases lining up with TRBD2. The CDR3 is 14 amino acids. Unmatched junction bases numbered 8, after V lost 0 bases and J lost 11 bases. The germline gives CDR1 SGHDT, CDR2 YYEEEE.

The chain recombines TRBV10-3 with TRBJ2-7; 14 bases line up with TRBD2. The V segment lost 0 bases and the J segment 11 bases; nucleotides outside the gene matches: 9. Per the germline V gene, CDR1 is ENHRY and CDR2 is SYGVKD. This CDR3 is 16 amino acids long. The CDR3 region is CAISESKGLAGEPKYF. The CDR3 DNA is TGTGCCATCAGTGAGTCGAAGGGACTAGCGGGAGAGCCCAAGTACTTC.

V gene TRBV6-5 combines with J gene TRBJ2-1, with TRBD2 matching over 7 bases. Per germline, CDR1 MNHEY and CDR2 SVGAGI. Germline trimming cut 0 bases from V and 5 bases from J; bases unmatched to any gene: 7. The CDR3 is made up of 16 amino acids. The CDR3 protein is CASSYSAAGSNNEQFF. DNA for the CDR3: TGTGCCAGCAGTTACTCGGCAGCGGGATCAAACAATGAGCAGTTCTTC.

This clone came up once. The rearrangement links TRBV10-1 to TRBJ2-7, with TRBD1 as a possible D gene (5 bases). CDR3 length equals 12 residues. The germline V and J ends were trimmed by 2 bases and 5 bases, with 7 bases remaining between them. The germline CDR1 and CDR2 sequences are WNHNN and SYGVQD (reference sequence). As DNA, the CDR3 is TGCGCCAGCAGTGAGCAGGGCCACGAGCAGTACTTC. Protein product: CASSEQGHEQYF.